The T cell receptor beta chain described here comes from a study of early T cells in non-severe SARS-CoV-2 infection. Overall study context: It was bulk RNA from unsorted whole blood that was sequenced, and the chains were unpaired.

TCRdb itself ran the 5' RACE reads through MiXCR, one entry per CDR3 protein. The table has about 44,000 distinct CDR3 sequences, around 6.1% seen once; the top ten hold roughly 12%. The sequenced material came from whole blood. The sequence was collected from an adult who was a healthcare worker with PCR-confirmed SARS-CoV-2 infection or an uninfected control (not recorded which).

The CDR3 spells CASSPGGPGYNEQFF. The CDR3 DNA follows: TGTGCCAGCAGTCCAGGGGGGCCTGGTTACAATGAGCAGTTCTTC. This chain connects TRBV12-3 or TRBV12-4 to TRBJ2-1, with D perhaps matching TRBD1 (7 bases). The CDR3 length is 15 residues. Trimming took 5 bases from V and 4 from J, leaving 15 bases between them.